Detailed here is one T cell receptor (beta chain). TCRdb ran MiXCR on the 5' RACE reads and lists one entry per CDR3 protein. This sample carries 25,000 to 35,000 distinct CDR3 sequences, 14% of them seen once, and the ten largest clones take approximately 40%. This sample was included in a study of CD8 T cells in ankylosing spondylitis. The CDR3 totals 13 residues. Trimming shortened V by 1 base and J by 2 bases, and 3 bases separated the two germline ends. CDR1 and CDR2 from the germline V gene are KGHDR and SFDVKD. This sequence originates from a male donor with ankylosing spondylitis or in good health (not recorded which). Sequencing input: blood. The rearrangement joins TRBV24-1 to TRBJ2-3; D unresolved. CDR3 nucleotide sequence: TGTGCCACCAGTGATTTTACCACAGATACGCAGTATTTT. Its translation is CATSDFTTDTQYF.